This is a list of T cell receptor beta chains from one sample in a study of shared T cell receptors in the human thymus. Sequencing was performed with immunoSEQ multiplex PCR; in TCRdb, only in-frame clones are kept and a portion is missing. The sample shows 700,000 to 750,000 clones, roughly 88% of them seen only once. These data also featured in a second study, about human thymus T cells.

The material sequenced was thymocytes. The receptors stem from a girl under three years old with a congenital heart defect. CDR3s include the opening cysteine and the closing phenylalanine or tryptophan. The D gene is left open where the match is weak. Clone size appears in some rows only: once, few, many, or a class for an expanded clone.

v_call: TRBV27; clone_size: NA; d_call: NA; j_call: TRBJ2-1; cdr3_nt: TGTGCCAGCAGTCAGGGACTCGGGGGGCCCTACAATGAGCAGTTCTTC; cdr3_aa: CASSQGLGGPYNEQFF
v_call: TRBV9; clone_size: NA; d_call: NA; j_call: TRBJ2-3; cdr3_nt: TGTGCCAGCAGCGTAGCTGGTGCGGGACTTAGCACAGATACGCAGTATTTT; cdr3_aa: CASSVAGAGLSTDTQYF
v_call: TRBV10-3; clone_size: once; d_call: NA; j_call: TRBJ1-5; cdr3_nt: TGTGCCATCAGTGTTTCCCCAGCCTATAGCGGGGACAATCAGCCCCAGCATTTT; cdr3_aa: CAISVSPAYSGDNQPQHF
v_call: TRBV5-4; clone_size: NA; d_call: TRBD1; j_call: TRBJ1-2; cdr3_nt: TGTGCCAGCAGCCCGATGGGACAGGGCCGAGGGGATGGCTACACCTTC; cdr3_aa: CASSPMGQGRGDGYTF
v_call: TRBV7-2; clone_size: once; d_call: TRBD1; j_call: TRBJ1-1; cdr3_nt: TGTGCCAGCAGCCCCCCTCGCGGGGACAGTAAATCCACTGAAGCTTTCTTT; cdr3_aa: CASSPPRGDSKSTEAFF
v_call: TRBV6-1; clone_size: few; d_call: NA; j_call: TRBJ1-2; cdr3_nt: TGTGCCAGCAGCGAAGGGTTGGCAGGGCGAGGCTACACCTTC; cdr3_aa: CASSEGLAGRGYTF
v_call: TRBV7-4; clone_size: NA; d_call: NA; j_call: TRBJ1-1; cdr3_nt: TGTGCCAGCAGCTTAGCGCTCGAGGAACCCCCTTTGAACACTGAAGCTTTCTTT; cdr3_aa: CASSLALEEPPLNTEAFF
v_call: TRBV5-1; clone_size: NA; d_call: TRBD1; j_call: TRBJ1-2; cdr3_nt: TGCGCCAGCAGCTTGTGCTTGGGACAGGGATCTTCTGGCTACACCTTC; cdr3_aa: CASSLCLGQGSSGYTF
v_call: TRBV4-3; clone_size: few; d_call: NA; j_call: TRBJ1-1; cdr3_nt: TGCGCCAGCAGCCAAGACGTGGGCTGTGAGGGCTCCGACACTGAAGCTTTCTTT; cdr3_aa: CASSQDVGCEGSDTEAFF
v_call: TRBV5-4; clone_size: NA; d_call: TRBD1; j_call: TRBJ2-3; cdr3_nt: TGTGCCAGCAGACCTAGGAGTCTCAAGGACAGGGGAACAGATACGCAGTATTTT; cdr3_aa: CASRPRSLKDRGTDTQYF
v_call: TRBV7-9; clone_size: NA; d_call: NA; j_call: TRBJ2-7; cdr3_nt: TGTGCCAGCAGCCCATTAGTGTTAGCCTACGAGCAGTACTTC; cdr3_aa: CASSPLVLAYEQYF
v_call: TRBV18; clone_size: few; d_call: TRBD1; j_call: TRBJ1-5; cdr3_nt: TGTGCCAGCTCTCCCTCTTCCGGGACAGGGGAACAGCCCCAGCATTTT; cdr3_aa: CASSPSSGTGEQPQHF
v_call: TRBV10-2; clone_size: NA; d_call: TRBD2; j_call: TRBJ2-7; cdr3_nt: TGCGCCAGCACTACTAGCGGGTACGACGAGCAGTACTTC; cdr3_aa: CASTTSGYDEQYF
v_call: TRBV4-3; clone_size: once; d_call: NA; j_call: TRBJ2-7; cdr3_nt: TGCGCCAGCAGCCAAGATATAGGAGATGAGTCGCCCACAAGATTCTCCTACGAGCAGTACTTC; cdr3_aa: CASSQDIGDESPTRFSYEQYF
v_call: TRBV5-1; clone_size: NA; d_call: NA; j_call: TRBJ2-7; cdr3_nt: TGCGCCAGCAGCCCCTTTGTCAGATACGAGCAGTACTTC; cdr3_aa: CASSPFVRYEQYF
v_call: TRBV6-6; clone_size: NA; d_call: NA; j_call: TRBJ1-1; cdr3_nt: TGTGCCAGCAGTTACGTACAGGGAACGAACACTGAAGCTTTCTTT; cdr3_aa: CASSYVQGTNTEAFF
v_call: TRBV5-6; clone_size: NA; d_call: NA; j_call: TRBJ1-3; cdr3_nt: TGTGCCAGCAGTGAAAACCGGCCGAGGAGGACTGGAAACACCATATATTTT; cdr3_aa: CASSENRPRRTGNTIYF
v_call: TRBV20-1; clone_size: NA; d_call: NA; j_call: TRBJ1-3; cdr3_nt: TGCAGTGCTAGAGACGTTTGCACCATATATTTT; cdr3_aa: CSARDVCTIYF
v_call: TRBV5-3; clone_size: NA; d_call: NA; j_call: TRBJ2-1; cdr3_nt: TGTGCCAGAAGCTGGGGGGGGCTAGCAGATTGTTACAATGAGCAGTTCTTC; cdr3_aa: CARSWGGLADCYNEQFF
v_call: TRBV2; clone_size: few; d_call: NA; j_call: TRBJ1-5; cdr3_nt: TGTGCCAGCAGGTCGGAAGAGTTTAACAGGGACCAAAATCAGCCCCAGCATTTT; cdr3_aa: CASRSEEFNRDQNQPQHF
v_call: TRBV15; clone_size: NA; d_call: TRBD1; j_call: TRBJ2-5; cdr3_nt: TGTGCCACCAGCAGGCCCCCGCGGGACAGGCTAGGAGAGACCCAGTACTTC; cdr3_aa: CATSRPPRDRLGETQYF
v_call: TRBV6-1; clone_size: NA; d_call: NA; j_call: TRBJ1-3; cdr3_nt: TGTGCCAGCAGTACACAGCTCTCTGGAAACACCATATATTTT; cdr3_aa: CASSTQLSGNTIYF
v_call: TRBV6-1; clone_size: NA; d_call: NA; j_call: TRBJ2-1; cdr3_nt: TGTGCCAGCAGTGTTGGGGGGGCCAATTACAATGAGCAGTTCTTC; cdr3_aa: CASSVGGANYNEQFF
v_call: TRBV9; clone_size: NA; d_call: TRBD1; j_call: TRBJ2-1; cdr3_nt: TGTGCCAGCAGCGTAGAAGATGCGGGACAGGGTCGGAATGAGCAGTTCTTC; cdr3_aa: CASSVEDAGQGRNEQFF
v_call: TRBV11-2; clone_size: NA; d_call: TRBD2; j_call: TRBJ2-3; cdr3_nt: TGTGCCAGCAGACCGCGTGGGACTAGCGGGGGCACAGATACGCAGTATTTT; cdr3_aa: CASRPRGTSGGTDTQYF
v_call: TRBV14; clone_size: once; d_call: NA; j_call: TRBJ2-7; cdr3_nt: TGTGCCAGCAGCCCTCTGGACAGTTTCCGCGAGCAGTACTTC; cdr3_aa: CASSPLDSFREQYF